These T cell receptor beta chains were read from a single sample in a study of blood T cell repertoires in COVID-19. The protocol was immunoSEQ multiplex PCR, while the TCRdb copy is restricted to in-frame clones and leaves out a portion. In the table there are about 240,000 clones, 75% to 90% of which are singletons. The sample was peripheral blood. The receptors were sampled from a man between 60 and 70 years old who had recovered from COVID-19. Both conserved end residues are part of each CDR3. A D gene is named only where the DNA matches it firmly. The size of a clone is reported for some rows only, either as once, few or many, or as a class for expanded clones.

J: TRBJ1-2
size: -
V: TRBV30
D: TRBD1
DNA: TGTGCCTGGAGTCCGGACAGGGTAAACTATGGCTACACCTTC
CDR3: CAWSPDRVNYGYTF

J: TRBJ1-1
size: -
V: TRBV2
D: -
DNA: TGTGCCAGCAGAACGGGGGGCGGGCGGCGCGCTTTCTTT
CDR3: CASRTGGGRRAFF

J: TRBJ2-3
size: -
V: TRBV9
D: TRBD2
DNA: TGTGCCAGCAGCCACTCCCTAGCGGGAGCCACAGATACGCAGTATTTT
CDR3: CASSHSLAGATDTQYF

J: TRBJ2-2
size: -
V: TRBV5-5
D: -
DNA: TGTGCCAGCAAGTCTAGGACTACGAACACCGGGGAGCTGTTTTTT
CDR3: CASKSRTTNTGELFF

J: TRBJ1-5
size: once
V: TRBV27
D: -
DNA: TGTGCCACCGCCACTAGTACGGCCAATCAGCCCCAGCATTTT
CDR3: CATATSTANQPQHF

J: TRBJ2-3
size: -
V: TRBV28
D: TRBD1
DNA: TGTGCCAGCAGTTTATCCGGGACAGGAGTTACAGATACGCAGTATTTT
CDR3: CASSLSGTGVTDTQYF

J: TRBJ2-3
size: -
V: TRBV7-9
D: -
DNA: TGTGCCAGCAGCTTGCGGGGCTTGGATACGCAGTATTTT
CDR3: CASSLRGLDTQYF

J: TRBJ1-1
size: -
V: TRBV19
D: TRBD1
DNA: TGTGCCAGTAGTGTAGTCCCGGGACAGGGGAACACTGAAGCTTTCTTT
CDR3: CASSVVPGQGNTEAFF

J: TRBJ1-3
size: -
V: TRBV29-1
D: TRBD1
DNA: TGCAGCGTGACAGGGGCCGGCTCTGGAAACACCATATATTTT
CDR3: CSVTGAGSGNTIYF

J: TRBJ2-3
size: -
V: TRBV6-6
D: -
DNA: TGTGCCAGCAGTTACCTGTCGGGGACTAGCACAGATACGCAGTATTTT
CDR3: CASSYLSGTSTDTQYF

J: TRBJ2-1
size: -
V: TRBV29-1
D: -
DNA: TGCAGCGGCCGGGACAATGAGCAGTTCTTC
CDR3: CSGRDNEQFF

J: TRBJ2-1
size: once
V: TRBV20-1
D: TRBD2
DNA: TGCAGCCGGGGAGGGTACAATGAGCAGTTCTTC
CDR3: CSRGGYNEQFF

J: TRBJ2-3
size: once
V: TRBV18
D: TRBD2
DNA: TGTGCCAGCTCACTGCTAGCGGGGGTCACAGATACGCAGTATTTT
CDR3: CASSLLAGVTDTQYF

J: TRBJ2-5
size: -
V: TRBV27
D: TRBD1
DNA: TGTGCCAGCAGCCCGGACAGGTTACTAAAGGGGACCCAGTACTTC
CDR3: CASSPDRLLKGTQYF

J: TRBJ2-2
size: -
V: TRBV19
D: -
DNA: TGTGCCAGTAGGGGGGGGACGGTGACCAGACAGGGGACCGGGGAGCTGTTTTTT
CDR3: CASRGGTVTRQGTGELFF

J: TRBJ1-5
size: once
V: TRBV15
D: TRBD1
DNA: TGTGCCACCAGCAGGGAAAAGACAGGGATTCAGCCCCAGCATTTT
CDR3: CATSREKTGIQPQHF

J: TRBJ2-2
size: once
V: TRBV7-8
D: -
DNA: TGTGCCAGCATCCAAACCGACGGGGTTGTGCACACCGGGGAGCTGTTTTTT
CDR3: CASIQTDGVVHTGELFF

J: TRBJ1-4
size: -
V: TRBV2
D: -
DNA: TGTGCCAGCAGTGACTCGACAGAAACTAATGAAAAACTGTTTTTT
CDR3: CASSDSTETNEKLFF

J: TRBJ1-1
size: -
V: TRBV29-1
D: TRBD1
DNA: TGCAGCGCTAGACTTCAGGGGGCTTGGGGTGAAGCTTTCTTT
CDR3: CSARLQGAWGEAFF

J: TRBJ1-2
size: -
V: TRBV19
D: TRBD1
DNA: TGTGCCAGTAGTCCAGCTAAGACAGGGGGCAACTATGGCTACACCTTC
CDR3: CASSPAKTGGNYGYTF

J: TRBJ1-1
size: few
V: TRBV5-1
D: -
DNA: TGCGCCAGCAGCTATGCGGGAGCCCCCAACATGAACACTGAAGCTTTCTTT
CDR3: CASSYAGAPNMNTEAFF

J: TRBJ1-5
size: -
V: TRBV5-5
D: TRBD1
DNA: TGTGCCAGCAGCCCGACAGGGAGATCGGTGGGTGATCAGCCCCAGCATTTT
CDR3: CASSPTGRSVGDQPQHF

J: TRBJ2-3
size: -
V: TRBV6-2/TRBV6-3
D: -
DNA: TGTGCCAGCAGTTACGGAGGGGCGGTCACAGATACGCAGTATTTT
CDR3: CASSYGGAVTDTQYF

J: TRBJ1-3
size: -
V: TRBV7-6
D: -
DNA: TGTGCCAGCAGCTTAGGGACGGGACTCCGACGGTCTGGAAACACCATATATTTT
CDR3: CASSLGTGLRRSGNTIYF

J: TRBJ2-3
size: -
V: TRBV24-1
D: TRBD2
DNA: TGTGCCACCAGTGAGCGCGGGGGGGCCGGTCTTACAGATACGCAGTATTTT
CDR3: CATSERGGAGLTDTQYF

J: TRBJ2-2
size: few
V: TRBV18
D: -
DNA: TGTGCCAGCTCCCCTATTCGGGGGAACACCGGGGAGCTGTTTTTT
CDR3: CASSPIRGNTGELFF

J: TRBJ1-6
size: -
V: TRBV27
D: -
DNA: TGTGCCAGCAGTTTAGGAGGGGTAAACGTGGGTTCACCCCTCCACTTT
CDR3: CASSLGGVNVGSPLHF

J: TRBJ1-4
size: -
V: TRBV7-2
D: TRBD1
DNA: TGTGCCAGCAGCTTAGTAGGGACAGGGCGTGAAAAACTGTTTTTT
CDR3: CASSLVGTGREKLFF

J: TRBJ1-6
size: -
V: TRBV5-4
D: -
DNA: TGTGCCAGCAGGGACACAGGCTCCGATTCACCCCTCCACTTT
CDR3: CASRDTGSDSPLHF

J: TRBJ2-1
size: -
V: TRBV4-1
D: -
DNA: TGCGCCAGCAGCCAAGTTCTCCGGGACACCACTTACAATGAGCAGTTCTTC
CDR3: CASSQVLRDTTYNEQFF

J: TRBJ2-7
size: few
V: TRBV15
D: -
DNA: TGTGCCACCAGCAGGGACCCGAGGATGATAGGGGGCGAGCAGTACTTC
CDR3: CATSRDPRMIGGEQYF

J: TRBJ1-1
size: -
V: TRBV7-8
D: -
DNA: TGTGCCAGCAGCGATTCGAGGCATAGGGCTTTCTTT
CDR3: CASSDSRHRAFF

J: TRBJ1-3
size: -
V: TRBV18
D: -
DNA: TGTGCCAGCTCACCCGACCCGTACAGGGCTGGAAACACCATATATTTT
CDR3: CASSPDPYRAGNTIYF

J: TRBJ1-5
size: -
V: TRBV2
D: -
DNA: TGTGCCAGCAGTGAAGACAGGATTCAGCCCCAGCATTTT
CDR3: CASSEDRIQPQHF

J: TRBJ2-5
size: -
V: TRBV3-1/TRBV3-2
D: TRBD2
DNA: TGTGCCAGCAGAGGGAGCGGGGGGGCTAAGACCCAGTACTTC
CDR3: CASRGSGGAKTQYF

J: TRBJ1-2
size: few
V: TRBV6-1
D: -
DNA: TGTGCCAGCAGTGAAAACGCGGGGGACTATGGCTACACCTTC
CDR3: CASSENAGDYGYTF

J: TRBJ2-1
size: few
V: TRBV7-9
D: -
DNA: TGTGCCAGCAGCTTGAAGCTGGATGGACGGGAAAATGAGCAGTTCTTC
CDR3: CASSLKLDGRENEQFF

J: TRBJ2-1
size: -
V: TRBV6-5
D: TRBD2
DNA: TGTGCCAGCAGTTACTCGCCTAGCGGGGGGGCCGATGAGCAGTTCTTC
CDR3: CASSYSPSGGADEQFF

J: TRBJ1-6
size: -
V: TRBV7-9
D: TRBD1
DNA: TGTGCCAGCAACGGACAGGGAGACTCACCCCTCCACTTT
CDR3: CASNGQGDSPLHF

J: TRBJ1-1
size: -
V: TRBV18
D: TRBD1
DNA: TGTGCCAGCTCACCACCGGGCAGGGGGACTGAAGCTTTCTTT
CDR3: CASSPPGRGTEAFF

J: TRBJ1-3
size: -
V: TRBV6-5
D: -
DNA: TGTGCCAGCAGTTCCTTATCTGGAAACACCATATATTTT
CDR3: CASSSLSGNTIYF

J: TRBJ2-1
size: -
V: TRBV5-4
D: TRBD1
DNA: TGTGCCAGCGGCCGACTGGGGGAGGGACAGGGCTACAATGAGCAGTTCTTC
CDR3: CASGRLGEGQGYNEQFF

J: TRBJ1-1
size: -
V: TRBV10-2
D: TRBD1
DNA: TGCGCCACCACGGACAGGGGGTGGGGGACTGAAGCTTTCTTT
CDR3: CATTDRGWGTEAFF

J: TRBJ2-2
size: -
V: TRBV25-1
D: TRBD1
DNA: TGTGCCAGCAGTGAGACATACAGGGGGCCCACCGGGGAGCTGTTTTTT
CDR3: CASSETYRGPTGELFF

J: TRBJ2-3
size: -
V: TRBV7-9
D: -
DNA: TGTGCCAGCAGCGGCCATTCTACAGGGAATGCGATAGATACGCAGTATTTT
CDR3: CASSGHSTGNAIDTQYF

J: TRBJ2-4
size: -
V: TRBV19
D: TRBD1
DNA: TGTGCCAGTAGTATAGATTACAGGACAGGGGGATCCAAAAACATTCAGTACTTC
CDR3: CASSIDYRTGGSKNIQYF

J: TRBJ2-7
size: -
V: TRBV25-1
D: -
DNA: TGTGCCAGCAGTGAATTGGGGACTGTAACCTACGAGCAGTACTTC
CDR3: CASSELGTVTYEQYF

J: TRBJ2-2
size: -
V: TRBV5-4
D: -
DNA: TGTGCCAGCAGCCCGGGGGGCGGGGGCAGCACCGGGGAGCTGTTTTTT
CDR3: CASSPGGGGSTGELFF

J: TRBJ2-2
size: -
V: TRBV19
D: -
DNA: TGTGCCAGTAGTAGGAGGGGAACCGGGGAGCTGTTTTTT
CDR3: CASSRRGTGELFF

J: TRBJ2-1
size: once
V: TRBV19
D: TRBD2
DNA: TGTGCCAGTAGCTTAAACGGTGGCTTTTACGGGGGGGACATAACTAACAATGAGCAGTTCTTC
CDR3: CASSLNGGFYGGDITNNEQFF

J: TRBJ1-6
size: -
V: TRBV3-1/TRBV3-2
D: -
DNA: TGTGCCAGCAGCCAAGGACAGAGCTCCTATAATTCACCCCTCCACTTT
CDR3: CASSQGQSSYNSPLHF

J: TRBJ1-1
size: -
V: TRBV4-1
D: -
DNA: TGCGCCAGCAGCCAAGCGGGGGGATTGGCTTTCTTT
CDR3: CASSQAGGLAFF

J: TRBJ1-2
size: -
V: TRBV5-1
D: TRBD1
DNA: TGCGCCAGCAGCTTGGTATACGGGACAGGGAGAGACAGCTACACCTTC
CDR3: CASSLVYGTGRDSYTF

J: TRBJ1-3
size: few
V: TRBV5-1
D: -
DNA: TGCGCCAGCAGCTTGGCAGGGGCTGGAAACACCATATATTTT
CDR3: CASSLAGAGNTIYF

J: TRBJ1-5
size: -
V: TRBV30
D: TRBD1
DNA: TGTGCCTGGAGTAGCCGGGACAGGGGTTTGGATAGCAATCAGCCCCAGCATTTT
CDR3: CAWSSRDRGLDSNQPQHF